This TCR beta chain was documented in a study of T cells expressing NK-cell markers. Germline values: CDR1 DFQATT, CDR2 SNEGSKA (reference sequence). This CDR3 region has 13 residues. 5'RACE template switching with UMIs produced the TCR beta cDNA. With the 5' RACE reads reprocessed, TCRdb shows one record per CDR3 protein and no DNA. Its table records about 3,400 distinct CDR3 sequences. Study observations and caveats: Roughly 1.0-8% of CD8+ T cells in more than 5 donors belonged to dominant NKG2C+ clonotypes. These clonotypes also led the CD3+CD56-NKG2C+ fraction in four donors.

As for this clonotype: As yet, its antigen is unknown.

The V call is TRBV20-1, the J call TRBJ2-5; TCRdb's D call, TRBD2, is unchecked because there is no DNA. This clonotype was obtained from a man between 18 and 69 years old in good health. Input material: blood T cells: a sorted CD56 or NKG2C T cell subset, CD4+ or CD8+ T cells, or bulk PBMC T cells (not recorded which). The CDR3 loop is CSARGAGDETQYF.